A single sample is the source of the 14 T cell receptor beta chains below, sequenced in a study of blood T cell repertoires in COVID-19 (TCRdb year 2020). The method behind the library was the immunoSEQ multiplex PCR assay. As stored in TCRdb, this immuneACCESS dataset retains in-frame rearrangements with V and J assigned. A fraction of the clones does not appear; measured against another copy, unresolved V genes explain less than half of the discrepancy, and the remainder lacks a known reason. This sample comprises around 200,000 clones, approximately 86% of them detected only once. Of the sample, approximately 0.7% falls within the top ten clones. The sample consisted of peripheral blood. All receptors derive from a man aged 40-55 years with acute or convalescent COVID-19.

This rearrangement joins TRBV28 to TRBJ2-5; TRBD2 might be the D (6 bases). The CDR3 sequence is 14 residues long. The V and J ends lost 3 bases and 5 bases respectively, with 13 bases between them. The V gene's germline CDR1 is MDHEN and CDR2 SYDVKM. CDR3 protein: CASSFAGSSETQYF. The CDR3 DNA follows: TGTGCCAGCAGTTTTGCGGGAAGTTCCGAGACCCAGTACTTC.

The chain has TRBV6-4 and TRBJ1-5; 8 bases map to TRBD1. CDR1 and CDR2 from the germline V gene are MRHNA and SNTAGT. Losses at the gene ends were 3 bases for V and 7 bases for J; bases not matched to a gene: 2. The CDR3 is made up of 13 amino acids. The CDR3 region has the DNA TGTGCCAGCAGTGAACAGGGGGGACAGCCCCAGCATTTT. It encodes CASSEQGGQPQHF.

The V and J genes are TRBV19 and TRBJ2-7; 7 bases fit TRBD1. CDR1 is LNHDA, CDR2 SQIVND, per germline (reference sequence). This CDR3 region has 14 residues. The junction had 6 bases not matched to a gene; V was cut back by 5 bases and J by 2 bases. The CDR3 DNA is TGTGCCAGTAGTTCCGGGACAGCCGCCTACGAGCAGTACTTC. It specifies CASSSGTAAYEQYF.

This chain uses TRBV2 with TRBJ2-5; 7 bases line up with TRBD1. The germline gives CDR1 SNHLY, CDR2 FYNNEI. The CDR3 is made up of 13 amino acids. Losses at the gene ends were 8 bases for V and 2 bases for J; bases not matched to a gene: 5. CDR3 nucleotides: TGTGCCAGCCGGACAGGAAGACAAGAGACCCAGTACTTC. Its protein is CASRTGRQETQYF.

The CDR3 loop reads CASSPEGGPQGSPYGYTF. DNA for the CDR3: TGTGCCAGCAGCCCGGAAGGCGGCCCTCAGGGAAGTCCCTATGGCTACACCTTC. The chain links TRBV27 to TRBJ1-2; tentative D call: TRBD1 (5 bases). Trimming took off 6 bases at V and 4 bases at J, with 27 bases between the two ends. Per germline, CDR1 MNHEY and CDR2 SMNVEV (reference sequence). This CDR3 spans 18 amino acids.

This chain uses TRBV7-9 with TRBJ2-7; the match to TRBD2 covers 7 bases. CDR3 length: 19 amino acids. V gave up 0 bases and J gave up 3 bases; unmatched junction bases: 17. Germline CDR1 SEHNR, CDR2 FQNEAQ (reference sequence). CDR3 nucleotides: TGTGCCAGCAGCTTAGCCGACAGAGTACTACGGGAGGACCACTACGAGCAGTACTTC. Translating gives CASSLADRVLREDHYEQYF. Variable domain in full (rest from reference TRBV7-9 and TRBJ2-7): DTGVSQNPRHKITKRGQNVTFRCDPISEHNRLYWYRQTLGQGPEFLTYFQNEAQLEKSRLLSDRFSAERPKGSFSTLEIQRTEQGDSAMYLCASSLADRVLREDHYEQYFGPGTRLTVT.

DNA for the CDR3: TGTGCCAGCAGCTTCGGACAGGGTCTTAATTCACCCCTCCACTTT. It yields the protein CASSFGQGLNSPLHF. This sequence joins TRBV7-9 and TRBJ1-6; 8 bases are shared with TRBD1. J gave up 6 bases and V 3 bases, and 4 bases lay outside the gene matches. The germline V gene has CDR1 SEHNR and CDR2 FQNEAQ (reference sequence). The CDR3 sequence is 15 residues long.

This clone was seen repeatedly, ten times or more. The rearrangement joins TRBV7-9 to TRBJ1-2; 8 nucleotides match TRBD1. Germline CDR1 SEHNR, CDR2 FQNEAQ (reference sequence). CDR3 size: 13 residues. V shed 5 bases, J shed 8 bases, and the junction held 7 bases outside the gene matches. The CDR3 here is CASSPGQVEGYTF. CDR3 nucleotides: TGTGCCAGCAGCCCGGGACAGGTAGAAGGCTACACCTTC.

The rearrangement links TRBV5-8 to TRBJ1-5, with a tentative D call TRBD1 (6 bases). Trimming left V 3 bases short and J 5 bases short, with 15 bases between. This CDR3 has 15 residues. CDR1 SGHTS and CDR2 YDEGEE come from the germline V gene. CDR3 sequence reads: CASSSQGWGDQPQHF. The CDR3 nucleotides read TGTGCCAGCAGCTCCCAGGGGTGGGGAGATCAGCCCCAGCATTTT.

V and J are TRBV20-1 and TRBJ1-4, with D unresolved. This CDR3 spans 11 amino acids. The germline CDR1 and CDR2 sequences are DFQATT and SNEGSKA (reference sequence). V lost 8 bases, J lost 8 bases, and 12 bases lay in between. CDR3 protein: CSPKSGEKLFF. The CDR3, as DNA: TGCAGTCCTAAGTCGGGAGAAAAACTGTTTTTT.

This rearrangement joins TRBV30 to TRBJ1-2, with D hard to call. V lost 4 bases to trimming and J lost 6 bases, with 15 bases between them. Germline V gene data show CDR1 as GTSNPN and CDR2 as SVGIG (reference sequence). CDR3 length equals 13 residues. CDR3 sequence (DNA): TGTGCCTGGACCATTTCCCAGGAAGATGGCTACACCTTC. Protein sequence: CAWTISQEDGYTF.

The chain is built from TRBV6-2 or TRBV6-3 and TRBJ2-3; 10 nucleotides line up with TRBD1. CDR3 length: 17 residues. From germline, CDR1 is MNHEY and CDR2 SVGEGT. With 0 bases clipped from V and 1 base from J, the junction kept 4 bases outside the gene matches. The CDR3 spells CASSYSGQGEGTDTQYF. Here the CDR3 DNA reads TGTGCCAGCAGTTACTCCGGACAGGGGGAGGGCACAGATACGCAGTATTTT.

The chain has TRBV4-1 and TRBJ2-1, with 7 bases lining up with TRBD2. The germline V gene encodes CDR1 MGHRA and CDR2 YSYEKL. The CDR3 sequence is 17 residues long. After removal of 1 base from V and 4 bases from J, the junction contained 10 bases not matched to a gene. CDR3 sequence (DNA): TGCGCCAGCAGCCAAGTGACTAGCAGACTTCCTTACAATGAGCAGTTCTTC. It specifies CASSQVTSRLPYNEQFF.

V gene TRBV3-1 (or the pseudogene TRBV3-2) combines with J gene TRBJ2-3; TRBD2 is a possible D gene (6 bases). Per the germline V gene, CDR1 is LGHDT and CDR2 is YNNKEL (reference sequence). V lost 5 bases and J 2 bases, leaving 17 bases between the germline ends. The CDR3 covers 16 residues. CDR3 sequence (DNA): TGTGCCAGCAGCTATGATGGACTAATCAACACAGATACGCAGTATTTT. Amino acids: CASSYDGLINTDTQYF.